This passage covers 10 T cell receptor beta chains from one sample sequenced in a study of cytotoxic CD8 clonotypes in ibrutinib-treated CLL. The protocol was immunoSEQ multiplex PCR, while the TCRdb copy is restricted to in-frame clones and leaves out a portion. The repertoire holds around 27,000 clones, 45% to 65% seen once, with about 5% in the top ten. Material: PBMCs, obtained before ibrutinib treatment. The receptors originated from a human donor with chronic lymphocytic leukemia.

This chain joins TRBV7-3 and TRBJ1-1; D call uncertain. Germline CDR1 SGHTA, CDR2 FQGTGA. This CDR3 region has 13 residues. Trimming left V 1 base short and J 1 base short, with 4 bases between. CDR3 coding DNA: TGTGCCAGCAGCTTAATGGGGAACACTGAAGCTTTCTTT. Translating it yields CASSLMGNTEAFF. Full variable domain (outside the CDR3, taken from reference TRBV7-3 and TRBJ1-1): GAGVSQTPSNKVTEKGKYVELRCDPISGHTALYWYRQSLGQGPEFLIYFQGTGAADDSGLPNDRFFAVRPEGSVSTLKIQRTERGDSAVYLCASSLMGNTEAFFGQGTRLTVV.

CDR3 region: CASSLALQGSPRASNEQFF. The CDR3 DNA reads TGTGCCAGCAGCTTAGCGCTACAGGGGTCCCCCCGTGCGTCCAATGAGCAGTTCTTC. The V call is TRBV7-9, the J call TRBJ2-1, with 7 bases aligning to TRBD1. Germline V lookup: CDR1 SEHNR, CDR2 FQNEAQ (reference sequence). This CDR3 has 19 amino acids. The V gene end was trimmed by 0 bases and the J gene end by 6 bases; junction bases not matched to a gene: 17.

The CDR3 bases are TGTGCCGCCAGGAGACTAGGGGCCGATACGCAGTATTTT. This gives the protein CAARRLGADTQYF. The chain uses TRBV27 and TRBJ2-3, with D perhaps TRBD2 (6 bases). The CDR3 covers 13 residues. V lost 11 bases to trimming and J lost 6 bases, with 18 bases between them. Germline V gene data show CDR1 as MNHEY and CDR2 as SMNVEV (reference sequence).

This chain joins TRBV2 and TRBJ1-2, with 11 bases identical to TRBD1. The J segment lost 0 bases and the V segment lost 7 bases, leaving 7 bases of the junction unmatched. CDR1 and CDR2 (germline): SNHLY, FYNNEI. The CDR3 sequence is 16 residues long. CDR3 residues: CASNIPGQGANYGYTF. In DNA form, the CDR3 reads TGTGCCAGCAACATACCGGGACAGGGGGCTAACTATGGCTACACCTTC.

This chain joins TRBV6-5 and TRBJ2-1; 9 positions agree with TRBD1. V lost 4 bases, J lost 3 bases, and 4 bases stayed unmatched. CDR3 size: 15 residues. Germline V gene data show CDR1 as MNHEY and CDR2 as SVGAGI. The CDR3 reads CASSSTGGSYNEQFF. The CDR3 coding sequence is TGTGCCAGCAGTTCAACAGGGGGCAGCTACAATGAGCAGTTCTTC.

The sample holds a few counts of this clone. The gene calls are TRBV9 and TRBJ2-1; perhaps TRBD2 as D (5 bases). This CDR3 has 13 residues. V lost 4 bases and J 3 bases, leaving 8 bases between the germline ends. Germline assignment: CDR1 SGDLS and CDR2 YYNGEE. This chain's CDR3 is CASSLTSYNEQFF. As DNA, the CDR3 is TGTGCCAGCAGCCTTACTAGCTACAATGAGCAGTTCTTC.

This chain links TRBV27 with TRBJ2-5; D might be TRBD1 (5 bases). V lost 2 bases and J lost 5, with 15 bases in between. There are 15 residues in the CDR3. Germline CDR1 is MNHEY and CDR2 is SMNVEV (reference sequence). Here the CDR3 DNA reads TGTGCCAGCAGTTTAGGGGCAGGGTCCTCCGAGACCCAGTACTTC. It encodes CASSLGAGSSETQYF.

The chain links TRBV7-8 to TRBJ2-1; TRBD1 matches at 9 bases. Germline CDR1 SGHVS, CDR2 FQNEAQ. Losses at the gene ends were 4 bases for V and 6 bases for J; bases not matched to a gene: 4. The CDR3 is 14 amino acids. Here the CDR3 DNA reads TGTGCCAGCAGCTACACGACAGGGGGCAATGAGCAGTTCTTC. It translates to CASSYTTGGNEQFF.

This clone was recorded only once. V gene TRBV5-6 combines with J gene TRBJ2-6; D is unclear. Per germline, CDR1 SGHDT and CDR2 YYEEEE. V was shortened by 6 bases and J by 2 bases, with 18 bases between the two germline ends. The CDR3 loop spans 17 amino acids. The chain's CDR3 is CASTDSSIWPGANVLTF. The CDR3 DNA is TGTGCCAGCACCGATTCCAGTATTTGGCCTGGGGCCAACGTCCTGACTTTC.

CDR3 in DNA: TGTGCCAGCGGTTGGAATGAGCAGTTCTTC. Translation gives CASGWNEQFF. The J gene is TRBJ2-1, the V gene TRBV6-5; no reliable D call. The V end lost 8 bases, the J end lost 7 bases, and 6 bases lay between the germline ends. Germline V gives CDR1 MNHEY, CDR2 SVGAGI. The CDR3 loop spans 10 amino acids.